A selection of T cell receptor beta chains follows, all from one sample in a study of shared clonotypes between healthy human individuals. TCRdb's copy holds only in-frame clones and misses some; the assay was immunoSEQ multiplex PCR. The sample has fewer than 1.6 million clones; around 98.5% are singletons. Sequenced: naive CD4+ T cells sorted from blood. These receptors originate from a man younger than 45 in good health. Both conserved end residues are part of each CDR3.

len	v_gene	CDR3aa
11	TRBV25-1	CASSETYGYTF
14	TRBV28	CASSRTGIGTEAFF
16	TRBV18	CASSPNAGPSNSEQFF
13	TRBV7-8	CASSRGTAYEQYF
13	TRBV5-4	CASSFVQNTEAFF
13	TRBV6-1	CASSETLPNEQFF
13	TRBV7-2	CASSRSETDTQYF
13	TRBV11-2	CASRHPQGRGYTF
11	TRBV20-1	CSETRQETQYF
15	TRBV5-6	CASSLGPPNTGELFF
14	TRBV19	CASSMGPFTDTQYF
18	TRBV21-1	CASSSGGTPSGFYNEQFF
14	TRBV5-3	CAGGPVLCQETQYF
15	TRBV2	CASRLTGEGSYEQYF
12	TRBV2	CASKDHSYEQYF
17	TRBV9	CASSTHPGQGSGTEAFF
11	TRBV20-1	CSAFWGNEQFF
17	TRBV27	CASSLSRLAGSTDTQYF
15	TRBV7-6	CASSLGTGGVETQYF
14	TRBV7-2	CASSLVIRGDEQFF
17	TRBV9	CASSVGGASGSMDEQYF
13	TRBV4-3	CASSGQVEETQYF
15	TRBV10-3	CAISESRAGAQGAFF
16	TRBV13	CASSLEGKGLNNEQFF
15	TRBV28	CASSLSPGQGASYTF
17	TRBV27	CASSLTPLMYGTGELFF
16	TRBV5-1	CASSLVPPDSGNTIYF
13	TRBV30	CAWSGTGNQPQHF
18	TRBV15	CATSSINRQGRNTGELFF
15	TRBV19	CASSIVRGTDYEQYF
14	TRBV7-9	CASSREGSSTPQHF
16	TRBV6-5	CASSYSRAGTMNEQFF
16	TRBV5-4	CASRDGQGAMNTEAFF
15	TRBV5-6	CASSPGTSLTDTQYF
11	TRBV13	CASSRDGEQFF
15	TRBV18	CASSPVLVSYNEQFF
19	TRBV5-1	CASSLYGIRGRVEANVLTF
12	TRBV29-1	CSVLLRNYGYTF
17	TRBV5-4	CASSLGPRDRGHTEAFF
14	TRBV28	CATGAPQEQETQYF
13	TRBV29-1	CSVGSPGTDTQYF
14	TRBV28	CASSPGTAYYEQYF
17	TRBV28	CASSFLGLAGGSYEQYF
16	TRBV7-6	CASSVLGTGDTDTQYF
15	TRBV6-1	CASSKSPGQHYEQYF
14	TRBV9	CASSVAGGSGEAFF
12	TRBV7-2	CASSLGGPTQYF
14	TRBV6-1	CASSLTRVPGELFF
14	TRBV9	CASSVGPPPHAQYF
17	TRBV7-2	CASSLAGTGYWPYEQYF
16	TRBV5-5	CASSLANPLERTEAFF
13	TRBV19	CASSTPWYYEQYF
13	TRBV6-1	CASSPRSSGEQYF
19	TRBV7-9	CASSLAFSPTGGRYNEQFF
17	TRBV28	CASSSGPPTGPYNEQFF